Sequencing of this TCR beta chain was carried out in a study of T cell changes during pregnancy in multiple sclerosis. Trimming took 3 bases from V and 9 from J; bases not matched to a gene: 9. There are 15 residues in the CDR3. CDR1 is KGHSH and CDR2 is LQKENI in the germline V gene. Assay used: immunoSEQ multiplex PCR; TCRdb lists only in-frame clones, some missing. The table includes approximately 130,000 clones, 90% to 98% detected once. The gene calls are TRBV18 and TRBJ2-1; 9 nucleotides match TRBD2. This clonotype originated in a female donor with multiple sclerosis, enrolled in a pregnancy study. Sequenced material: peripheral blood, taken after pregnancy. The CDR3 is CASSPGKREVTEQFF. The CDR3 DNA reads TGTGCCAGCTCACCGGGTAAGCGGGAGGTGACTGAGCAGTTCTTC.